The sample holds a few counts of the clone carrying this TCR beta chain. Antigen: not known. The data derive from a study of T cell repertoires in cytomegalovirus infection. Study-level findings and limits: Dominating the ex vivo response were HLA-C-restricted CMV-specific TCR beta clonotypes.

TCRdb passed the reads through MiXCR, listing each CDR3 protein once. Among 680,000 or so distinct CDR3 sequences listed, around 32% were seen once. The CDR3 spans 14 residues. Germline CDR1 DFQATT, CDR2 SNEGSKA (reference sequence). V was clipped by 3 bases and J by 4 bases, with 15 bases between them. The sequencing used cultured PBMCs, collected from culture after CMV antigen stimulation. The genes are TRBV20-1 and TRBJ2-5; D perhaps matches TRBD1 (6 bases). The receptor's source is a human donor in good health (CMV status not recorded). Some clones in this sample may be carry-over from other donors' samples. CDR3 coding DNA: TGCAGTGCTAGGATGGGGGCAGGACGAGAGACCCAGTACTTC. This gives the protein CSARMGAGRETQYF.